A single sample gave rise to the 14 T cell receptor beta chains below, sequenced in a study of T cells after yellow fever vaccination. TCRdb re-analysed the 5' RACE reads in MiXCR, keeping a single row per CDR3 protein. The sample includes approximately 90,000 distinct CDR3 sequences, around 5.5% of them seen just once. The specimen comprised CD8+ T cells sorted from PBMCs, sampled 10 days after the yellow fever booster vaccination. These receptor sequences come from a man younger than 30 who received the YFV17D yellow fever vaccine.

Many counts were recorded for this clonotype. The rearrangement joins TRBV4-1 to TRBJ2-3; D call uncertain. Trimming cost V 0 bases and J 6 bases, with 4 bases left between them. This CDR3 is 12 amino acids long. The germline CDR1 and CDR2 sequences are MGHRA and YSYEKL. Here the CDR3 DNA reads TGCGCCAGCAGCCAAGAGAAGGATACGCAGTATTTT. The encoded protein is CASSQEKDTQYF.

This clonotype occurred a few times. The chain is built from TRBV10-3 and TRBJ1-2; 7 bases are a match to TRBD1. The CDR3 is 13 amino acids. J lost 4 bases, V lost 6 bases, and 5 bases had no gene match. CDR1 ENHRY and CDR2 SYGVKD come from the germline V gene. The CDR3 DNA is TGTGCCATCAGGGGGGGGACAGCCTATGGCTACACCTTC. Protein product: CAIRGGTAYGYTF.

The rearrangement links TRBV7-2 to TRBJ2-7, with D unclear. This CDR3 region has 15 residues. Germline V gives CDR1 SGHTA, CDR2 FQGNSA. The ends were cut back, 5 bases at V and 5 bases at J, with 19 bases in the middle. The CDR3 DNA reads TGTGCCAGCAGCATACCGGACGGAAGCACCGACGAGCAGTACTTC. Translated, it gives CASSIPDGSTDEQYF.

The rearrangement joins TRBV6-6 to TRBJ2-4, with 7 bases aligning to TRBD1. The junction had 4 bases not matched to a gene; V was cut back by 7 bases and J by 1 base. The CDR3 loop spans 14 amino acids. Germline-derived CDR1 and CDR2 are MNHNY and SVGAGI (reference sequence). The CDR3 nucleotides read TGTGCCAGCAACGAGGACAGGGCCAAAAACATTCAGTACTTC. Its translation is CASNEDRAKNIQYF.

CDR3 in amino acids: CASSQGGYNQPQHF. CDR3 in DNA: TGCGCCAGCAGCCAAGGGGGGTACAATCAGCCCCAGCATTTT. The V gene is TRBV4-1, the J gene TRBJ1-5, with D maybe TRBD1 (5 bases). Germline assignment: CDR1 MGHRA and CDR2 YSYEKL. The CDR3 is 14 amino acids. V was trimmed by 1 base and J by 3 bases, leaving 7 bases between them.

The chain couples TRBV6-2 or TRBV6-3 to TRBJ2-7; 8 positions match TRBD1. The CDR3 has 14 amino acids. Germline loops: CDR1 MNHEY, CDR2 SVGEGT. Losses at the gene ends were 4 bases for V and 5 bases for J; bases not matched to a gene: 7. The CDR3 coding sequence is TGTGCCAGCAGTTCCACGGACAGGGTTCACGAGCAGTACGTC. It specifies CASSSTDRVHEQYV.

CDR3 nucleotide sequence: TGCGCCAGCGCCGCGGCGGTCGGAGGCGAGCAGTACGTC. Translated: CASAAAVGGEQYV. V is TRBV4-3 and J is TRBJ2-7; TRBD2 might be the D (5 bases). Germline lookup yields CDR1 LGHNA and CDR2 YSLEER. Trimming cost V 8 bases and J 6 bases, with 17 bases left between them. The CDR3 runs 13 residues.

V and J are TRBV11-2 and TRBJ1-2; D perhaps matches TRBD1 (5 bases). The CDR3 spans 19 residues. Germline lookup yields CDR1 SGHAT and CDR2 FQNNGV. The ends were cut back, 5 bases at V and 0 bases at J, with 25 bases in the middle. CDR3 sequence (DNA): TGTGCCAGCAGCCAGTTCCAGGGATGGTCGCACTACCCTAACTATGGCTACACCTTC. This encodes CASSQFQGWSHYPNYGYTF.

This clonotype was found a few times. V usage is TRBV15 and J usage is TRBJ1-4, with 9 bases aligning to TRBD1. This CDR3 is built from 15 residues. Germline-derived CDR1 and CDR2 are LNHNV and YYDKDF (reference sequence). Losses at the gene ends were 6 bases for V and 4 bases for J; bases not matched to a gene: 6. CDR3 DNA sequence: TGTGCCACCAGTAACAGGGGGCGGATTAATGAAAAACTGTTTTTT. It translates to CATSNRGRINEKLFF.

This clonotype was counted a few times. The V gene is TRBV5-1, the J gene TRBJ2-1; D remains unclear. Trimming took 0 bases from V and 7 from J, leaving 14 bases between them. The CDR3 is 15 amino acids. Germline values: CDR1 SGHRS, CDR2 YFSETQ. CDR3 bases: TGCGCCAGCAGCTTGGCAGTTTCTCGAGGTAATGAGCAGTTCTTC. This translates into CASSLAVSRGNEQFF.

The J gene is TRBJ2-5, the V gene TRBV3-1, with TRBD2 identical over 9 bases. Unmatched junction bases numbered 8, after V lost 1 base and J lost 5 bases. CDR1 LGHDT and CDR2 YNNKEL come from the germline V gene (reference sequence). The CDR3 totals 16 residues. CDR3 protein: CASSQVARGGGETQYF. Here the CDR3 DNA reads TGTGCCAGCAGCCAAGTAGCGCGGGGGGGCGGTGAGACCCAGTACTTC.

The CDR3 DNA follows: TGTGCCAGCAGCTATCGGGGCCGGTGGGGAGAGACCCAGTACTTC. This gives the protein CASSYRGRWGETQYF. The chain combines TRBV7-2 with TRBJ2-5; D tentatively reads TRBD1 or TRBD2 (5 bases each). CDR1 and CDR2 from the germline V gene are SGHTA and FQGNSA. Trimming pared 4 bases from V and 4 bases from J, leaving 16 bases between. This CDR3 contains 15 residues.

V gene TRBV6-2 or TRBV6-3 combines with J gene TRBJ2-7; D is uncertain. The CDR3 runs to 12 residues. V was clipped by 4 bases and J by 6 bases, with 10 bases between them. Germline lookup yields CDR1 MNHEY and CDR2 SVGEGT. The CDR3: CASSFSKGEQYV. CDR3 nucleotide sequence: TGTGCCAGCAGTTTCAGTAAGGGCGAGCAGTACGTC.

In its sample, this clonotype was seen a few times. The chain uses TRBV12-3 or TRBV12-4 and TRBJ2-3; D gene uncertain. V gave up 5 bases and J gave up 0 bases, with 9 bases separating them. This CDR3 contains 14 residues. The chain's CDR3 is CASSRTVSTDTQYF. The CDR3 region has the DNA TGTGCCAGCAGTCGGACCGTGAGCACAGATACGCAGTATTTT.